A single sample is the source of the 28 T cell receptor beta chains below, sequenced in a study of blood T cell repertoires in COVID-19. TCRdb's table, derived via immunoSEQ multiplex PCR, lists solely in-frame clones and lacks some. The sample records around 280,000 clones, almost 90% being singletons. Sequenced: PBMCs or T cells enriched from blood (not recorded which). The receptors shown here come from a woman aged 18-30 years with acute COVID-19.

The chain links TRBV4-2 to TRBJ1-5; D call uncertain. The length of the CDR3 is 13 residues. Trimming took 0 bases from V and 7 from J, leaving 7 bases between them. Germline V gene sequence: CDR1 LGHNA, CDR2 YNFKEQ. The CDR3 region is CASSQDLEQPQHF. DNA of the CDR3: TGTGCCAGCAGCCAAGATCTTGAGCAGCCCCAGCATTTT.

The V gene is TRBV7-9, the J gene TRBJ2-7; 11 bases map to TRBD2. V was pared by 5 bases and J by 4 bases, with 13 bases of the junction left unmatched. CDR3 size: 17 residues. From germline, CDR1 is SEHNR and CDR2 FQNEAQ (reference sequence). CDR3 residues: CASSPTSGTTQLYEQYF. The CDR3 DNA follows: TGTGCCAGCAGCCCGACTAGCGGGACAACCCAATTATACGAGCAGTACTTC.

J is TRBJ2-7 and V is TRBV7-2; 9 bases line up with TRBD1. CDR1 is SGHTA and CDR2 is FQGNSA in the germline V gene. This CDR3 has 15 amino acids. Trimming at V came to 7 bases and at J to 6 bases, leaving 13 bases not matched to a gene. The CDR3 bases are TGTGCCAGCACGCACCCCGGGACAGGGTTTCGCGAGCAGTACTTC. It yields the protein CASTHPGTGFREQYF.

Concerning this clone itself: Other nucleotide sequences from this sample produce the same CDR3. V is TRBV27 and J is TRBJ2-7; 7 bases align to TRBD2. J lost 4 bases, V lost 3 bases, and 6 bases had no gene match. The germline V gene encodes CDR1 MNHEY and CDR2 SMNVEV (reference sequence). The CDR3 has 14 amino acids. CDR3 sequence: CASSFRGRAYEQYF. The CDR3 nucleotides read TGTGCCAGCAGTTTCCGGGGGAGGGCTTACGAGCAGTACTTC.

This clone has only one observation. V gene TRBV28 combines with J gene TRBJ1-1, with 8 positions matching TRBD1. The germline V gene has CDR1 MDHEN and CDR2 SYDVKM. The V segment lost 1 base and the J segment 0 bases; nucleotides outside the gene matches: 10. This CDR3 spans 18 amino acids. CDR3: CASSLSRTGTAMNTEAFF. The CDR3 nucleotides are TGTGCCAGCAGTTTATCTCGGACAGGGACAGCAATGAACACTGAAGCTTTCTTT.

The chain uses TRBV6-4 and TRBJ2-1, with TRBD1 matching over 10 bases. This CDR3 is built from 17 residues. Per the germline V gene, CDR1 is MRHNA and CDR2 is SNTAGT. V dropped 8 bases and J dropped 7; count of bases not matched to a gene: 17. For the CDR3, the DNA is TGTGCCAGCTCAAGATATGTGGAGGGACAGGGGTTGAATGAGCAGTTCTTC. Its translation is CASSRYVEGQGLNEQFF.

This chain's CDR3 is CASSLQGALTNEKLFF. CDR3 coding DNA: TGTGCCAGCTCACTACAGGGGGCTTTAACTAATGAAAAACTGTTTTTT. The rearrangement joins TRBV18 to TRBJ1-4; 9 positions agree with TRBD1. The CDR3 extends over 16 amino acids. Per germline, CDR1 KGHSH and CDR2 LQKENI. The V segment lost 4 bases and the J segment 1 base; nucleotides outside the gene matches: 4.

The CDR3 DNA reads TGTGCCAGCAGTGACAAGGTAGCGGGAACCTACGAGCAGTACTTC. Its translation is CASSDKVAGTYEQYF. The chain joins TRBV25-1 to TRBJ2-7; 8 bases are a match to TRBD2. The V gene's germline CDR1 is MGHDK and CDR2 SYGVNS. The CDR3 runs to 15 residues. V shed 3 bases and J 2 bases; nucleotides not matched to a gene: 6.

The rearrangement joins TRBV10-3 to TRBJ2-1; TRBD2 matches 11 bases. V was pared by 0 bases and J by 0 bases, with 4 bases of the junction left unmatched. Looked up from germline, CDR1 is ENHRY and CDR2 is SYGVKD. This CDR3 contains 18 residues. The CDR3 DNA is TGTGCCATCAGTGAGTCGGGGACTAGCGGTAACTCCTACAATGAGCAGTTCTTC. This gives the protein CAISESGTSGNSYNEQFF.

The chain employs TRBV5-1 and TRBJ1-6; weak D call: TRBD1 (6 bases). CDR1 and CDR2 (germline): SGHRS, YFSETQ. The CDR3 runs 16 residues. Trimming shortened V by 2 bases and J by 5 bases, and 14 bases separated the two germline ends. CDR3 amino acids: CASSFVPGQNNSPLHF. DNA of the CDR3: TGCGCCAGCAGCTTTGTTCCGGGACAAAATAATTCACCCCTCCACTTT.

The chain couples TRBV10-1 to TRBJ2-1; D possibly corresponds to TRBD2 (5 bases). The CDR3 length is 13 residues. V lost 6 bases, J lost 8 bases, and 14 bases lay in between. Germline V gene data show CDR1 as WNHNN and CDR2 as SYGVQD (reference sequence). CDR3 nucleotide sequence: TGCGCCAGCAGCCTGGACTGGCGGGATGAGCAGTTCTTC. Translating gives CASSLDWRDEQFF.

J is TRBJ1-1 and V is TRBV12-3 or TRBV12-4, with D unresolved. There are 12 residues in the CDR3. Trimming shortened V by 6 bases and J by 7 bases, and 12 bases separated the two germline ends. The CDR3 DNA reads TGTGCCAGCAGGCCACGTGGGAGTGAAGCTTTCTTT. This encodes CASRPRGSEAFF.

The V call is TRBV3-1 (or the pseudogene TRBV3-2), the J call TRBJ2-1, with D tentatively TRBD2 (5 bases). The germline V and J ends were trimmed by 4 bases and 1 base, with 20 bases remaining between them. The CDR3 extends over 18 amino acids. Germline-derived CDR1 and CDR2 are LGHDT and YNNKEL (reference sequence). DNA for the CDR3: TGTGCCAGCAGCCTGTTCAGCGGCCAAACGGGTTCCTACAATGAGCAGTTCTTC. As protein: CASSLFSGQTGSYNEQFF.

This rearrangement joins TRBV5-1 to TRBJ2-5; 8 bases line up with TRBD1. CDR3 size: 14 residues. The ends lost 4 bases at V and 2 bases at J; junction bases unmatched: 4. Per the germline V gene, CDR1 is SGHRS and CDR2 is YFSETQ. CDR3 protein: CASSPGDRQETQYF. CDR3 coding DNA: TGCGCCAGCAGCCCCGGGGACAGGCAAGAGACCCAGTACTTC.

V gene TRBV4-2 combines with J gene TRBJ2-7; 9 bases map to TRBD2. Trimming cost V 1 base and J 2 bases; bases outside gene matches: 9. CDR1 LGHNA and CDR2 YNFKEQ come from the germline V gene. There are 17 residues in the CDR3. CDR3 bases: TGTGCCAGCAGCCAAGTGACTAGCGGAGCGGTAACCTACGAGCAGTACTTC. Translating gives CASSQVTSGAVTYEQYF.

Comments on this clone: At one boundary the junction diverges from the germline segment, which might be a read error. The chain uses TRBV9 and TRBJ2-1, with D hard to call. The CDR3 is 13 amino acids. Germline loops: CDR1 SGDLS, CDR2 YYNGEE. The CDR3 spells CASSSYSSNEQFF. CDR3 coding DNA: TGTGCCAGCAGCTCCTACTCCTCCAATGAGCAGTTCTTC.

The chain employs TRBV9 and TRBJ1-1, with D perhaps TRBD1 (5 bases). Germline-derived CDR1 and CDR2 are SGDLS and YYNGEE. The CDR3 extends over 18 amino acids. V lost 3 bases and J 1 base, leaving 22 bases between the germline ends. CDR3 amino acids: CASSALRDLGPGNTEAFF. The CDR3 coding sequence is TGTGCCAGCAGCGCATTAAGGGACTTGGGGCCGGGGAACACTGAAGCTTTCTTT.

The chain links TRBV29-1 to TRBJ2-2; TRBD2 agrees at 7 bases. CDR1 SQVTM and CDR2 ANQGSEA come from the germline V gene. This CDR3 is 13 amino acids long. After removal of 8 bases from V and 5 bases from J, the junction contained 8 bases not matched to a gene. The CDR3: CSIRHGGTGELFF. The CDR3 DNA follows: TGCAGCATTCGACACGGGGGGACCGGGGAGCTGTTTTTT.

This chain connects TRBV5-4 to TRBJ2-3; 7 bases match TRBD2. The V gene end was trimmed by 4 bases and the J gene end by 4 bases; junction bases not matched to a gene: 3. The CDR3 has 13 residues. Per germline, CDR1 SGHNT and CDR2 YYREEE (reference sequence). The CDR3 reads CASSRGGADTQYF. CDR3 DNA: TGTGCCAGCAGCCGTGGGGGGGCAGATACGCAGTATTTT.

The chain carries TRBV15 and TRBJ1-4; D possibly corresponds to TRBD1 (6 bases). V was cut by 3 bases and J by 11 bases, with 22 bases left in between. The V gene's germline CDR1 is LNHNV and CDR2 YYDKDF (reference sequence). The CDR3 loop spans 16 amino acids. CDR3 region: CATSSATGPSSRKLFF. The CDR3 nucleotides read TGTGCCACCAGCAGCGCAACAGGGCCCTCGTCGAGGAAACTGTTTTTT.

The V and J genes are TRBV4-3 and TRBJ2-1; D may be TRBD2 (5 bases). This CDR3 has 16 residues. V shed 0 bases and J shed 6 bases, with 15 bases lying between them. CDR1 is LGHNA, CDR2 YSLEER, per germline. The DNA for the CDR3 is TGCGCCAGCAGCCAAGATGGGTTAGCGAATCGCAATGAGCAGTTCTTC. The encoded protein is CASSQDGLANRNEQFF.

The chain couples TRBV10-1 to TRBJ2-1; unclear D gene. Germline CDR1 and CDR2: WNHNN and SYGVQD (reference sequence). Trimming cost V 0 bases and J 5 bases, with 8 bases left between them. This CDR3 is built from 14 residues. CDR3 DNA: TGCGCCAGCAGTGAGTCAGTCGGTCACAATGAGCAGTTCTTC. Its translation is CASSESVGHNEQFF.

This rearrangement joins TRBV29-1 to TRBJ2-1; 12 positions agree with TRBD2. This CDR3 contains 16 residues. J was trimmed by 6 bases and V by 7 bases; bases with no gene match: 13. CDR1 SQVTM and CDR2 ANQGSEA come from the germline V gene. CDR3 nucleotide sequence: TGCAGCGCTGGACTAGCGGGATCATCGGTTGGCAATGAGCAGTTCTTC. Encoded protein: CSAGLAGSSVGNEQFF.

The CDR3 here is CASSASGLAGYNEQFF. The CDR3 nucleotides read TGTGCCAGCAGTGCCTCGGGACTAGCGGGGTACAATGAGCAGTTCTTC. This chain links TRBV6-4 with TRBJ2-1; TRBD2 matches 13 bases. The V and J ends lost 4 bases and 4 bases, in that order; junction bases with no gene match: 4. The CDR3 is 16 residues long. Germline CDR1 and CDR2: MRHNA and SNTAGT.

The chain joins TRBV7-9 to TRBJ2-3; D might be TRBD1 (6 bases). This CDR3 is built from 13 residues. Germline CDR1 and CDR2: SEHNR and FQNEAQ (reference sequence). Trimming left V 3 bases short and J 4 bases short, with 8 bases between. The CDR3 loop is CASSLGAADTQYF. The CDR3 DNA sequence: TGTGCCAGCAGCTTGGGGGCCGCAGATACGCAGTATTTT.

CDR3 sequence: CASRGGGSRGNTGELFF. The CDR3 bases are TGTGCCAGCAGGGGGGGAGGGAGTAGAGGTAACACCGGGGAGCTGTTTTTT. V and J are TRBV28 and TRBJ2-2, with TRBD2 matching 7 bases. The CDR3 has 17 amino acids. V was clipped by 6 bases and J by 2 bases; unmatched bases: 12. CDR1 and CDR2 (germline): MDHEN, SYDVKM.

The gene calls are TRBV4-2 and TRBJ2-7; the match to TRBD2 covers 11 bases. J gave up 3 bases and V 4 bases, and 5 bases lay outside the gene matches. This CDR3 has 15 residues. From germline, CDR1 is LGHNA and CDR2 YNFKEQ. CDR3 amino acids: CASSPSLAGDYEQYF. CDR3 coding DNA: TGTGCCAGCAGCCCCTCACTAGCGGGAGACTACGAGCAGTACTTC.

The CDR3 sequence: CASSMNYNQPQHF. Here the CDR3 DNA reads TGTGCCAGTAGTATGAACTACAATCAGCCCCAGCATTTT. This chain joins TRBV19 and TRBJ1-5; D ambiguous. This CDR3 has 13 amino acids. Germline-derived CDR1 and CDR2 are LNHDA and SQIVND (reference sequence). The germline V and J ends were trimmed by 3 bases and 3 bases, with 6 bases remaining between them.